This T cell receptor beta chain was sequenced for a study of shared clonotypes between healthy human individuals. Study context: Three plates each covered CD4 naive and memory; CD8 naive two, CD8 memory one. Study-level findings and limits: Large depth notwithstanding, sorted-subset sequencing proved incomplete by rarefaction. Clonotypes shared by all four sorted-subset donors had higher generation probabilities than non-shared clonotypes.

Generated by immunoSEQ multiplex PCR, the TCRdb table keeps only in-frame clones and is missing some. The repertoire holds about 680,000 clones, with approximately 79% as singletons. The CDR3 is 13 residues long. Germline CDR1 SGHTA, CDR2 FQGTGA. Trimming cost V 5 bases and J 7 bases, with 14 bases left between them. As to this clone: Its matching antigen is unknown.

Sample: memory CD4+ T cells sorted from blood. Stated subset: CD45RA-negative fraction. This TCR was sampled from a woman younger than 45 in good health. This rearrangement joins TRBV7-3 to TRBJ2-5, with D uncertain. The DNA for the CDR3 is TGTGCCAGCAGCGCCGTACGGTCGGGGACCCAGTACTTC. As protein: CASSAVRSGTQYF.